These T cell receptor beta chains were read from a single sample in a study of blood T cell repertoires in COVID-19. Libraries were prepared by immunoSEQ multiplex PCR; TCRdb keeps only in-frame clonotypes and omits some of them. The sample yields 260,000 or so clones, roughly 85% seen once. The sample comprised PBMCs or T cells enriched from blood (not recorded which). The receptor source for this set is a woman in her thirties or forties who had been exposed to COVID-19. Each CDR3 is given with its conserved first and last residue. D genes are given only for firm matches. The size entry is marked missing in some rows and otherwise reads once, few, many or a size class.

V gene	D gene	clone size	J gene	CDR3 DNA	CDR3 protein
TRBV4-1	.	.	TRBJ1-2	TGCGCCAGCAGCCCAAGAGGAGGCAGGGAGGGCTATGGCTACACCTTC	CASSPRGGREGYGYTF
TRBV30	TRBD1	.	TRBJ1-1	TGTGCCTGGATGGGGACAGGGGACACTGAAGCTTTCTTT	CAWMGTGDTEAFF
TRBV6-5	.	once	TRBJ2-7	TGTGCCAGCAGCCTACAGGGTCCCTACGAGCAGTACTTC	CASSLQGPYEQYF
TRBV18	.	.	TRBJ1-6	TGTGCCAGCTCACCTTTTTCAGGACTCTCCTATAATTCACCCCTCCACTTT	CASSPFSGLSYNSPLHF
TRBV25-1	TRBD1	once	TRBJ2-5	TGTGCCAGCAGTCGGACAGGGTCTGAAGAGACCCAGTACTTC	CASSRTGSEETQYF
TRBV5-4	.	few	TRBJ1-2	TGTGCCAGCAGCTTCATCGTCGGGGTCAGGAGCGATGGCTACACCTTC	CASSFIVGVRSDGYTF
TRBV2	TRBD1	.	TRBJ1-4	TGTGCCAGCAGTCGAGACAGGGGGTATAATGAAAAACTGTTTTTT	CASSRDRGYNEKLFF
TRBV6-5	TRBD2	few	TRBJ2-1	TGTGCCATCCGTGGCGGGGGGGCCGGTAGAAATGAGCAGTTCTTC	CAIRGGGAGRNEQFF
TRBV4-1	TRBD1	.	TRBJ1-1	TGCGCCAGCAGCCTGGGACAGTTGAACACTGAAGCTTTCTTT	CASSLGQLNTEAFF
TRBV5-1	TRBD1	.	TRBJ1-6	TGCGCCAGCAGCGACAACCGGGACAGGGAAAATTCACCCCTCCACTTT	CASSDNRDRENSPLHF
TRBV29-1	TRBD1	.	TRBJ1-1	TGCAGCGTCCTCTCCACAGGGGGCAGGGAAGCTTTCTTT	CSVLSTGGREAFF
TRBV4-2	.	.	TRBJ1-3	TGTGCCAGCAGCCAAGGGAGGGGAGGCGGAAACACCATATATTTT	CASSQGRGGGNTIYF
TRBV29-1	TRBD1	.	TRBJ1-3	TGCAGCGTGGCCGGGACAGGGGGCTTCGGAAACACCATATATTTT	CSVAGTGGFGNTIYF
TRBV4-3	TRBD2	.	TRBJ2-5	TGCGCCAGCAGCCAAAGCGGGGAGGGAGAGACCCAGTACTTC	CASSQSGEGETQYF
TRBV11-3	TRBD2	.	TRBJ2-1	TGTGCCAGCAGTTTTAGCGGGGATTCCTACAATGAGCAGTTCTTC	CASSFSGDSYNEQFF
TRBV11-2	TRBD1	.	TRBJ2-2	TGTGCCAGCAGGCGGCCAGGGGGGAACACCGGGGAGCTGTTTTTT	CASRRPGGNTGELFF
TRBV7-2	.	.	TRBJ1-3	TGTGCCAGCAGCCTCTCCCGAGGATCTGGAAACACCATATATTTT	CASSLSRGSGNTIYF